One and the same sample provided the 19 T cell receptor beta chains below, sequenced in a study of blood T cell repertoires in COVID-19. TCRdb's copy holds only in-frame clones and misses some; the assay was immunoSEQ multiplex PCR. This sample has around 42,000 clones, with about 91% found just once. Sequenced sample: peripheral blood. Receptor source: a human donor in a cohort sampled during active COVID-19.

The rearrangement uses TRBV10-3 and TRBJ2-3; D ambiguous. Germline V CDR1 and CDR2: ENHRY, SYGVKD. The CDR3 runs 14 residues. V dropped 8 bases and J dropped 0 bases, with 12 bases sitting between them. The CDR3 region is CAISYRASTDTQYF. The CDR3 nucleotides read TGTGCCATCTCCTACAGAGCTAGCACAGATACGCAGTATTTT.

CDR3 loop: CASSGPGQGAGEQYF. The CDR3 nucleotides read TGTGCCAGCAGCGGCCCGGGACAGGGGGCAGGGGAGCAGTACTTC. The chain links TRBV5-4 to TRBJ2-7, with TRBD1 matching over 12 bases. This CDR3 spans 15 amino acids. CDR1 is SGHNT, CDR2 YYREEE, per germline (reference sequence). V shed 4 bases, J shed 7 bases, and the junction held 9 bases outside the gene matches.

J is TRBJ1-5 and V is TRBV19; D is undetermined. The CDR3 runs 13 residues. In germline, CDR1 is LNHDA, CDR2 SQIVND (reference sequence). V was clipped by 7 bases and J by 4 bases, with 11 bases between them. This chain's CDR3 is CASTVRFNQPQHF. Written as DNA, the CDR3 is TGTGCCAGTACGGTCAGGTTTAATCAGCCCCAGCATTTT.

The DNA for the CDR3 is TGTGCCAGCAGTTCCGACAGGGCTAATAATTCACCCCTCCACTTT. Translation: CASSSDRANNSPLHF. The chain joins TRBV28 to TRBJ1-6; 7 bases match TRBD1. With V trimmed by 4 bases and J by 5 bases, 5 bases remained unmatched. In germline, CDR1 is MDHEN, CDR2 SYDVKM. This CDR3 has 15 residues.

The chain is built from TRBV30 and TRBJ1-1; 7 bases align to TRBD1. CDR1 and CDR2 (germline): GTSNPN, SVGIG (reference sequence). This CDR3 contains 14 residues. The trim removed 0 bases at V and 3 bases at J, leaving 4 bases unmatched. The CDR3 DNA follows: TGTGCCTGGAGTGTCCCAGGGGGGTACACTGAAGCTTTCTTT. It yields the protein CAWSVPGGYTEAFF.

This chain links TRBV3-1 (or the pseudogene TRBV3-2) with TRBJ1-2, with D tentatively TRBD1 (5 bases). Trimming pared 1 base from V and 7 bases from J, leaving 13 bases between. From germline, CDR1 is LGHDT and CDR2 YNNKEL (reference sequence). The CDR3 sequence is 14 residues long. The DNA of the CDR3 is TGTGCCAGCAGCCAAGTAGAGGGAGGGGCTGGCTACACCTTC. Protein product: CASSQVEGGAGYTF.

This chain links TRBV18 with TRBJ2-7; D is uncertain. CDR3 length: 13 amino acids. The V and J ends lost 2 bases and 0 bases respectively, with 5 bases between them. Germline-derived CDR1 and CDR2 are KGHSH and LQKENI. CDR3 loop: CASSPYSSYEQYF. The CDR3 DNA reads as TGTGCCAGCTCACCATACAGCTCCTACGAGCAGTACTTC. Full variable domain (missing parts from reference TRBV18 and TRBJ2-7): NAGVMQNPRHLVRRRGQEARLRCSPMKGHSHVYWYRQLPEEGLKFMVYLQKENIIDESGMPKERFSAEFPKEGPSILRIQQVVRGDSAAYFCASSPYSSYEQYFGPGTRLTVT.

This chain links TRBV7-2 with TRBJ1-5, with 9 bases matching TRBD1. Germline V gene lookup returns CDR1 SGHTA and CDR2 FQGNSA. The CDR3 length is 15 residues. V lost 1 base to trimming and J lost 7 bases; unmatched junction nucleotides: 5. The CDR3 is CASSLGTGARQPQHF. In DNA, the CDR3 is TGTGCCAGCAGCTTAGGGACAGGGGCTCGCCAGCCCCAGCATTTT.

The J gene is TRBJ2-5, the V gene TRBV28; 12 nucleotides line up with TRBD2. The CDR3 has 16 amino acids. The V gene's germline CDR1 is MDHEN and CDR2 SYDVKM. Germline trimming cut 6 bases from V and 3 bases from J; bases unmatched to any gene: 8. CDR3: CASRSSSGRGKETQYF. The CDR3 DNA is TGTGCCAGCAGGTCATCTAGCGGGAGGGGGAAAGAGACCCAGTACTTC. Full variable domain (outside the CDR3, taken from reference TRBV28 and TRBJ2-5): DVKVTQSSRYLVKRTGEKVFLECVQDMDHENMFWYRQDPGLGLRLIYFSYDVKMKEKGDIPEGYSVSREKKERFSLILESASTNQTSMYLCASRSSSGRGKETQYFGPGTRLLVL.

The rearrangement joins TRBV4-3 to TRBJ1-6; the D gene is possibly TRBD1 (5 bases). Per the germline V gene, CDR1 is LGHNA and CDR2 is YSLEER. Trimming stripped 0 bases from V and 7 bases from J, with 13 bases between. CDR3 length equals 16 residues. The CDR3 sequence is CASSQDWAQGNSPLHF. The CDR3 DNA is TGCGCCAGCAGCCAAGATTGGGCCCAGGGAAATTCACCCCTCCACTTT.

The chain is built from TRBV2 and TRBJ2-1, with a tentative D call TRBD1 (6 bases). Germline-derived CDR1 and CDR2 are SNHLY and FYNNEI. CDR3 size: 15 residues. V was clipped by 6 bases and J by 7 bases, with 19 bases between them. CDR3 nucleotide sequence: TGTGCCAGCAGCCTACAGGGCCCGGAGTGGAATGAGCAGTTCTTC. Translating it yields CASSLQGPEWNEQFF.

The V and J genes are TRBV5-1 and TRBJ2-5; TRBD2 aligns across 11 bases. CDR3 length: 18 residues. The V gene end was trimmed by 7 bases and the J gene end by 2 bases; junction bases not matched to a gene: 16. Per germline, CDR1 SGHRS and CDR2 YFSETQ. The chain's CDR3 is CASGTGTSGSPSQETQYF. CDR3 in DNA: TGCGCCAGCGGTACAGGTACTAGCGGGAGCCCCTCTCAAGAGACCCAGTACTTC.

The rearrangement links TRBV28 to TRBJ1-2; no firm D call. Germline lookup yields CDR1 MDHEN and CDR2 SYDVKM. CDR3 length: 13 amino acids. V was cut by 5 bases and J by 4 bases, with 11 bases left in between. Here the CDR3 reads CASSLQNSYGYTF. In nucleotides, the CDR3 is TGTGCCAGCAGTCTACAGAATAGCTATGGCTACACCTTC.

This clone has only a few counts. The chain couples TRBV4-3 to TRBJ1-6, with 9 bases that match TRBD1. The CDR3 sequence is 15 residues long. V was clipped by 3 bases and J by 10 bases; unmatched bases: 7. The germline V gene encodes CDR1 LGHNA and CDR2 YSLEER. The CDR3 reads CASSHPGTGNSPLHF. CDR3 coding DNA: TGCGCCAGCAGCCATCCCGGGACAGGGAACTCACCCCTCCACTTT.

The chain is built from TRBV5-6 and TRBJ2-5; TRBD1 matches at 8 bases. Germline V gives CDR1 SGHDT, CDR2 YYEEEE. This CDR3 contains 14 residues. Losses at the gene ends were 4 bases for V and 4 bases for J; bases not matched to a gene: 6. The CDR3 DNA is TGTGCCAGCAGCCGCGGGACAGGAAGAGAGACCCAGTACTTC. It yields the protein CASSRGTGRETQYF.

This chain uses TRBV19 with TRBJ1-2; D may be TRBD1 (6 bases). This CDR3 spans 13 amino acids. Germline CDR1 and CDR2: LNHDA and SQIVND (reference sequence). The germline V and J ends were trimmed by 2 bases and 8 bases, with 12 bases remaining between them. CDR3: CASSISGGKGYTF. CDR3 coding DNA: TGTGCCAGTAGTATATCGGGGGGCAAGGGCTACACCTTC.

The chain carries TRBV3-1 (or the pseudogene TRBV3-2) and TRBJ2-2, with 11 bases lining up with TRBD2. CDR3 length: 18 amino acids. Germline assignment: CDR1 LGHDT and CDR2 YNNKEL (reference sequence). V gave up 3 bases and J gave up 0 bases; unmatched junction bases: 6. The CDR3 is CASSQELAGVANTGELFF. DNA for the CDR3: TGTGCCAGCAGCCAGGAACTAGCGGGAGTCGCGAACACCGGGGAGCTGTTTTTT.

The chain employs TRBV7-9 and TRBJ2-2; TRBD2 is a possible D gene (6 bases). Germline V CDR1 and CDR2: SEHNR, FQNEAQ (reference sequence). This CDR3 has 19 residues. The ends were cut back, 2 bases at V and 4 bases at J, with 23 bases in the middle. The CDR3 here is CASSLHRGGNLFGTGELFF. CDR3 nucleotide sequence: TGTGCCAGCAGCTTACATCGGGGCGGGAATCTCTTTGGCACCGGGGAGCTGTTTTTT.

The chain joins TRBV3-1 (or the pseudogene TRBV3-2) to TRBJ2-5; weak D call: TRBD1 (5 bases). Germline CDR1 LGHDT, CDR2 YNNKEL (reference sequence). CDR3 size: 16 residues. The V end lost 1 base, the J end lost 2 bases, and 14 bases lay between the germline ends. CDR3 sequence (DNA): TGTGCCAGCAGCCAAGGGGCAGGGATTAGACAAGAGACCCAGTACTTC. The encoded protein is CASSQGAGIRQETQYF.